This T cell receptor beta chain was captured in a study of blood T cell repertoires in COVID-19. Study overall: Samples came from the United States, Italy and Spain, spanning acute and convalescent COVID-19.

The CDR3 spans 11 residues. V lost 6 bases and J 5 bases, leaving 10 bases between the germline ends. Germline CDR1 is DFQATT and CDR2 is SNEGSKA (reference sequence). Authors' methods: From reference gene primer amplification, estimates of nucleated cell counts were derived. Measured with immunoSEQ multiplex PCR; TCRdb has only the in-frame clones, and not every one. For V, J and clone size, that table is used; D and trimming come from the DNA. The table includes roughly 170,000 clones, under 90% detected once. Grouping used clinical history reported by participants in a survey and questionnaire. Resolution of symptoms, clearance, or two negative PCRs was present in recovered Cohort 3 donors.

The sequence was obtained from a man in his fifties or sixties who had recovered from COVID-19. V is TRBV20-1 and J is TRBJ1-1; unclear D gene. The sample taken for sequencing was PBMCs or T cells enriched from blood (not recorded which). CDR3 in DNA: TGCAGTGCCCGGAGGAGGACTGAAGCTTTCTTT. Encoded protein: CSARRRTEAFF.